The 5 T cell receptor beta chains reported below all come from one sample, sequenced in a study of shared clonotypes between healthy human individuals. Naivety among CD8 cells was defined by CD45RO negativity and positive CCR7 selection, thereby excluding terminally differentiated effector memory CD45RA+ cells. The protocol was immunoSEQ multiplex PCR, while the TCRdb copy is restricted to in-frame clones and leaves out a portion. The sample carries roughly 650,000 clones, approximately 96% recorded once. Sequencing was carried out using naive CD8+ T cells sorted from blood. Receptor source: a woman younger than 45 in good health.

The chain's CDR3 is CASSLDRFSGNTIYF. The CDR3 nucleotides are TGTGCCAGCAGCCTCGACAGATTCTCTGGAAACACCATATATTTT. The chain carries TRBV2 and TRBJ1-3; TRBD1 is a possible D gene (5 bases). There are 15 residues in the CDR3. CDR1 is SNHLY, CDR2 FYNNEI, per germline. The V gene lost 6 bases and the J gene lost 0 bases, with 12 bases spanning the gap.

Only one count was recorded for this clone. This rearrangement joins TRBV7-8 to TRBJ1-1; D remains ambiguous. Germline V lookup: CDR1 SGHVS, CDR2 FQNEAQ. V was trimmed by 5 bases and J by 7 bases, leaving 11 bases between them. There are 12 residues in the CDR3. The CDR3 loop is CASSLPDIEAFF. The CDR3 DNA reads as TGTGCCAGCAGCCTGCCCGACATTGAAGCTTTCTTT.

The rearrangement uses TRBV4-1 and TRBJ2-3, with 7 bases fitting TRBD1. After removal of 3 bases from V and 4 bases from J, the junction contained 10 bases not matched to a gene. Looked up from germline, CDR1 is MGHRA and CDR2 is YSYEKL. This CDR3 region has 16 residues. The CDR3 loop reads CASSHPPQGLADTQYF. The CDR3 nucleotides are TGCGCCAGCAGCCACCCGCCACAGGGGCTGGCAGATACGCAGTATTTT.

This clone was seen more than once but under ten times. This chain connects TRBV4-1 to TRBJ1-5, with 7 bases aligning to TRBD1. The CDR3 totals 17 residues. Germline assignment: CDR1 MGHRA and CDR2 YSYEKL. The V gene end was trimmed by 0 bases and the J gene end by 7 bases; junction bases not matched to a gene: 12. CDR3 protein: CASSQDDAQGNSQPQHF. CDR3 nucleotide sequence: TGCGCCAGCAGCCAAGATGATGCACAGGGGAATTCACAGCCCCAGCATTTT.

The chain carries TRBV15 and TRBJ2-1, with 7 bases fitting TRBD1. There are 13 residues in the CDR3. V trimming: 8 bases; J trimming: 3 bases; junction bases outside the gene matches: 4. In germline, CDR1 is LNHNV, CDR2 YYDKDF (reference sequence). CDR3 sequence reads: CATGQEVYNEQFF. CDR3 sequence (DNA): TGTGCCACCGGACAGGAGGTCTACAATGAGCAGTTCTTC.